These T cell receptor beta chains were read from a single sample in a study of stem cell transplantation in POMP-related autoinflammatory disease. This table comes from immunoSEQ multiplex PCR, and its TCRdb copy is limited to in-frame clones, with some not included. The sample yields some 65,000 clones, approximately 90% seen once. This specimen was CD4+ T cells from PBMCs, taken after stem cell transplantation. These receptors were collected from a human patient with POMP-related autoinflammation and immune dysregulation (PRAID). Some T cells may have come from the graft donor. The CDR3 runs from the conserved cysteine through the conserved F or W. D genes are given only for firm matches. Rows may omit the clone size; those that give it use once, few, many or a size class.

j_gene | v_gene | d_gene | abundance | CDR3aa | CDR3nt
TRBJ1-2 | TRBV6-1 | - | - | CASSEGPGAYGYTF | TGTGCCAGCAGTGAAGGTCCTGGGGCCTATGGCTACACCTTC
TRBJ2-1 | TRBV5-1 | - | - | CASSLGLDGNEQFF | TGCGCCAGCAGCTTGGGACTAGACGGCAATGAGCAGTTCTTC
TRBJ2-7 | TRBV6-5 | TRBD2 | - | CASSTAGALEQYF | TGTGCCAGCAGTACAGCGGGAGCGCTCGAGCAGTACTTC
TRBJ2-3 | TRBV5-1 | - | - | CASGTGTDTQYF | TGCGCCAGTGGGACTGGCACAGATACGCAGTATTTT
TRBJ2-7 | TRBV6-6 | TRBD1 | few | CASSRQLTGGSYEQYF | TGTGCCAGCAGTCGACAGCTTACAGGGGGAAGCTACGAGCAGTACTTC
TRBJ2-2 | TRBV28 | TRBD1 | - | CASSTTRTGGSGELFF | TGTGCCAGCAGTACTACCAGGACAGGGGGCAGCGGGGAGCTGTTTTTT
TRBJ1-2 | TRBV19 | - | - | CASRGRTERGYTF | TGTGCCAGTAGGGGCAGAACAGAACGTGGCTACACCTTC
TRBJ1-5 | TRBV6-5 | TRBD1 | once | CASSYLQGGDQPQHF | TGTGCCAGCAGTTACTTACAGGGGGGGGATCAGCCCCAGCATTTT
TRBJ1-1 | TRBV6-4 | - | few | CASSDPMENWNTEAFF | TGTGCCAGCAGTGACCCGATGGAAAACTGGAACACTGAAGCTTTCTTT
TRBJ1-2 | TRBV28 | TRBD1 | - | CASTPPRGQPNYGYTF | TGTGCCAGCACCCCCCCCAGGGGACAGCCTAACTATGGCTACACCTTC
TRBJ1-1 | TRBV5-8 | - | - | CASSPGTGGTEAFF | TGTGCCAGCAGCCCTGGGACCGGGGGCACTGAAGCTTTCTTT
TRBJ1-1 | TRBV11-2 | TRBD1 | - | CASSLEQGAYTEAFF | TGTGCCAGCAGCTTAGAACAGGGGGCTTACACTGAAGCTTTCTTT
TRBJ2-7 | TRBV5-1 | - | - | CASSLEAVSYEQYF | TGCGCCAGCAGCTTGGAGGCAGTCTCCTACGAGCAGTACTTC
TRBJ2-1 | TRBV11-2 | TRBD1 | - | CASSLPAPRDRGQYNEQFF | TGTGCCAGCAGCTTACCCGCCCCCAGGGACAGGGGGCAATACAATGAGCAGTTCTTC
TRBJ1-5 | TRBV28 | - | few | CASTSGAQPQHF | TGTGCCAGCACCTCCGGGGCTCAGCCCCAGCATTTT
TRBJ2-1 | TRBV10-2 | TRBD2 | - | CASSRMTSGILNEQFF | TGCGCCAGCAGTAGGATGACTAGCGGGATCCTCAATGAGCAGTTCTTC
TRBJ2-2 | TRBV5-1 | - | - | CASSLYGGSNTGELFF | TGCGCCAGCAGCTTGTACGGAGGGTCGAACACCGGGGAGCTGTTTTTT
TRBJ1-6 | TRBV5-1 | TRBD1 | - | CASSGTENSPLHF | TGCGCCAGCAGCGGGACAGAGAATTCACCCCTCCACTTT
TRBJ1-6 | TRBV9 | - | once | CASSGAGANSPLHF | TGTGCCAGCAGCGGGGCAGGGGCGAATTCACCCCTCCACTTT
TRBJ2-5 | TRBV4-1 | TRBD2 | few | CASSKPRREEQETQYF | TGCGCCAGCAGTAAGCCCAGGCGGGAGGAACAAGAGACCCAGTACTTC
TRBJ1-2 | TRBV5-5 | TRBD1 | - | CASSSPGQGAGGYTF | TGTGCCAGCAGCTCACCGGGACAGGGGGCAGGTGGCTACACCTTC
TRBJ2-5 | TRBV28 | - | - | CASSLRSQETQYF | TGTGCCAGCAGTTTACGGTCCCAAGAGACCCAGTACTTC
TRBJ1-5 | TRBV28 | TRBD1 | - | CASSFWDRVYQPQHF | TGTGCCAGCAGTTTTTGGGACAGGGTTTATCAGCCCCAGCATTTT
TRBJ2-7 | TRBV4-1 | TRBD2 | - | CASSQVAGISYEQYF | TGCGCCAGCAGCCAAGTAGCGGGGATCTCCTACGAGCAGTACTTC
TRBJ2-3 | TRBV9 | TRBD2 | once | CASSVEERGIDTQYF | TGTGCCAGCAGCGTAGAGGAGCGGGGGATAGATACGCAGTATTTT
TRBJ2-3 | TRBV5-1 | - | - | CASSLPTVRPDTQYF | TGCGCCAGCAGCTTACCCACCGTGCGACCAGATACGCAGTATTTT
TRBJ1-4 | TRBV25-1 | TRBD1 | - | CASRSQGATNEKLFF | TGTGCCAGCAGATCCCAGGGGGCGACTAATGAAAAACTGTTTTTT
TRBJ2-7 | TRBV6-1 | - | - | CASSETGSEQYF | TGTGCCAGCAGTGAAACGGGTTCCGAGCAGTACTTC
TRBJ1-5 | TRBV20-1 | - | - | CSASQGWGNQPQHF | TGCAGTGCTAGTCAGGGTTGGGGCAATCAGCCCCAGCATTTT
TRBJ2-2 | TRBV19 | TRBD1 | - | CASSPRGRTNTGELFF | TGTGCCAGTAGTCCTAGGGGGCGTACGAACACCGGGGAGCTGTTTTTT
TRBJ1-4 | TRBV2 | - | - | CASSGDRGNEKLFF | TGTGCCAGCAGTGGGGACCGGGGGAATGAAAAACTGTTTTTT
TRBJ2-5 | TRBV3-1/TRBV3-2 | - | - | CASSHGGARKETQYF | TGTGCCAGCAGCCATGGGGGGGCGAGGAAGGAGACCCAGTACTTC
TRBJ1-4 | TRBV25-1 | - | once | CASKEEGSNNEKLFF | TGTGCCAGCAAGGAGGAGGGGAGCAATAATGAAAAACTGTTTTTT
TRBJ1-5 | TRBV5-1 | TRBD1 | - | CASSLEVWTGGFNQPQHF | TGCGCCAGCAGCTTGGAAGTTTGGACAGGGGGCTTCAATCAGCCCCAGCATTTT
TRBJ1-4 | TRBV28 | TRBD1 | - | CASSQDRGFEKLFF | TGTGCCAGCAGTCAGGACAGGGGGTTTGAAAAACTGTTTTTT
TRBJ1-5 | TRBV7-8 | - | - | CASSQTGLSNQPQHF | TGTGCCAGCAGCCAGACAGGACTTAGCAATCAGCCCCAGCATTTT
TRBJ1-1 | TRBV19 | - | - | CASSIGIRRTEAFF | TGTGCCAGTAGTATAGGGATCCGGAGGACTGAAGCTTTCTTT
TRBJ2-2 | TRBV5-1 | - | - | CASSLRGGESGELFF | TGCGCCAGCAGCTTAAGGGGGGGCGAGTCCGGGGAGCTGTTTTTT
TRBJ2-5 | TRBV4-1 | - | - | CASSLTGGGETQYF | TGCGCCAGCAGCCTTACCGGGGGTGGGGAGACCCAGTACTTC
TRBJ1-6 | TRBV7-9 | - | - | CASSLPPENSPLHF | TGTGCCAGCAGCTTACCCCCAGAGAATTCACCCCTCCACTTT
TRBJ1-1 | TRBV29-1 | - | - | CSAGKQQGSEAFF | TGCAGCGCTGGAAAACAGCAGGGGAGTGAAGCTTTCTTT